The 12 T cell receptor beta chains listed next were all sequenced from one sample in a study of blood T cell repertoires in COVID-19. Only in-frame clones appear in the TCRdb table, and some are missing; sequencing was by immunoSEQ multiplex PCR. The table lists 50,000 to 65,000 clones, approximately 92% of them singletons. Sequenced input: peripheral blood. These receptors were obtained from a human donor in a cohort sampled during active COVID-19.

The chain joins TRBV6-5 to TRBJ1-3; no clear D gene. Between the trimmed V and J ends, which lost 4 bases and 0 bases, there was a span of 7 bases. CDR3 length equals 14 residues. Per the germline V gene, CDR1 is MNHEY and CDR2 is SVGAGI. CDR3 coding DNA: TGTGCCAGCAGTTCACAATTCTCTGGAAACACCATATATTTT. Its protein is CASSSQFSGNTIYF.

V gene TRBV7-8 combines with J gene TRBJ2-5, with TRBD2 matching 7 bases. This CDR3 region has 15 residues. Per germline, CDR1 SGHVS and CDR2 FQNEAQ. Losses at the gene ends were 5 bases for V and 4 bases for J; bases not matched to a gene: 10. The CDR3 spells CASSRVAGVRETQYF. The CDR3 DNA is TGTGCCAGCAGCCGAGTGGCGGGAGTTAGAGAGACCCAGTACTTC.

The chain couples TRBV24-1 to TRBJ1-5; D uncertain. This CDR3 is built from 14 residues. The germline V gene has CDR1 KGHDR and CDR2 SFDVKD. V dropped 9 bases and J dropped 3 bases, with 14 bases sitting between them. This CDR3 is CATPGGGNNQPQHF. The CDR3 coding sequence is TGTGCCACCCCCGGCGGTGGTAACAATCAGCCCCAGCATTTT.

This clone was counted once. This chain joins TRBV7-9 and TRBJ2-3; 12 bases map to TRBD2. The CDR3 is 17 amino acids. CDR1 and CDR2 (germline): SEHNR, FQNEAQ (reference sequence). V shed 5 bases, J shed 0 bases, and the junction held 6 bases outside the gene matches. CDR3 in amino acids: CASSGRTSGASTDTQYF. The CDR3 DNA sequence: TGTGCCAGCAGCGGGAGGACTAGCGGGGCTAGCACAGATACGCAGTATTTT.

The chain carries TRBV19 and TRBJ2-2, with 10 positions matching TRBD1. Germline V gene sequence: CDR1 LNHDA, CDR2 SQIVND (reference sequence). J was trimmed by 6 bases and V by 6 bases; bases with no gene match: 4. The CDR3 is 14 residues long. The CDR3 DNA reads TGTGCCAGTAGGCGACAGGGGGCCTCCGGGGAGCTGTTTTTT. Translating it yields CASRRQGASGELFF.

The rearrangement joins TRBV6-6 to TRBJ2-1; TRBD1 agrees at 8 bases. Trimming cost V 4 bases and J 4 bases; bases outside gene matches: 6. Per the germline V gene, CDR1 is MNHNY and CDR2 is SVGAGI (reference sequence). The CDR3 is 15 amino acids. The DNA of the CDR3 is TGTGCCAGCAGTTCCGGACAGGGATCTTACAATGAGCAGTTCTTC. Translation gives CASSSGQGSYNEQFF.

This clone showed up just once. The chain recombines TRBV5-8 with TRBJ2-7, with a weak D call TRBD2 (6 bases). Germline V gene sequence: CDR1 SGHTS, CDR2 YDEGEE. This CDR3 has 17 residues. V lost 5 bases, J lost 6 bases, and 27 bases lay in between. CDR3 coding DNA: TGTGCCAGCAGTCCGGACCCCATGACTAGGCGGGCAGGCGAGCAGTACTTC. This codes for CASSPDPMTRRAGEQYF.

The chain recombines TRBV4-3 with TRBJ1-5; D is unresolved. The CDR3 consists of 16 residues. V was cut by 0 bases and J by 0 bases, with 9 bases left in between. Germline loops: CDR1 LGHNA, CDR2 YSLEER. CDR3 protein: CASSQERGDSNQPQHF. CDR3 coding DNA: TGCGCCAGCAGCCAAGAACGCGGGGATAGCAATCAGCCCCAGCATTTT.

This clone showed up just once. The chain recombines TRBV5-1 with TRBJ2-5; TRBD1 matches at 7 bases. CDR3 length: 15 amino acids. Germline CDR1 reads SGHRS; CDR2 reads YFSETQ. After removal of 4 bases from V and 4 bases from J, the junction contained 10 bases not matched to a gene. Here the CDR3 DNA reads TGCGCCAGCAGCCAGACAGGGTTCGAGATAGAGACCCAGTACTTC. Amino acids: CASSQTGFEIETQYF.

The CDR3 coding sequence is TGTGCCAGCAGCGGACAGAGGAACACTGAAGCTTTCTTT. Amino acid sequence: CASSGQRNTEAFF. The gene calls are TRBV6-6 and TRBJ1-1; tentatively, D is TRBD1 (6 bases). Germline loops: CDR1 MNHNY, CDR2 SVGAGI (reference sequence). This CDR3 comprises 13 residues. V shed 6 bases and J shed 1 base, with 9 bases lying between them.

The V gene is TRBV18, the J gene TRBJ1-1, with 8 bases that match TRBD1. Trimming removed 5 bases from V and 0 bases from J; junction bases left unmatched: 5. Per germline, CDR1 KGHSH and CDR2 LQKENI. The CDR3 runs 15 residues. The CDR3: CASSSGQVLNTEAFF. CDR3 nucleotide sequence: TGTGCCAGCTCATCGGGACAGGTTTTGAACACTGAAGCTTTCTTT.

This chain uses TRBV9 with TRBJ2-3, with 7 bases lining up with TRBD1. This CDR3 has 17 amino acids. The germline gives CDR1 SGDLS, CDR2 YYNGEE. The trim removed 3 bases at V and 0 bases at J, leaving 10 bases unmatched. CDR3 sequence: CASSAKTGPLSTDTQYF. The CDR3 DNA reads TGTGCCAGCAGCGCTAAGACAGGGCCTCTAAGCACAGATACGCAGTATTTT.